Presented here are 13 T cell receptor beta chains from one specimen sequenced in a study of CD8+ T cells in alopecia areata. The authors extracted RNA and reverse transcribed it into cDNA as the sequencing template. Profiled with immunoSEQ multiplex PCR; TCRdb holds only in-frame clones, not every one. The sample has 150,000 to 200,000 clones, approximately 70% seen once. Here the sequenced sample was CD8+ T cells sorted from blood, taken at week 0. These receptors originate from a human donor with alopecia areata.

The chain is built from TRBV9 and TRBJ1-2, with a possible D match to TRBD1 (6 bases). This CDR3 comprises 13 residues. Looked up from germline, CDR1 is SGDLS and CDR2 is YYNGEE. The germline V and J ends were trimmed by 4 bases and 8 bases, with 15 bases remaining between them. CDR3 loop: CASSSGGRSGYTF. The CDR3 region has the DNA TGTGCCAGCAGCTCCGGGGGCAGGTCCGGCTACACCTTC.

The chain links TRBV29-1 to TRBJ1-2; TRBD1 matches 7 bases. Germline trimming cut 7 bases from V and 7 bases from J; bases unmatched to any gene: 9. The CDR3 contains 12 residues. Germline-derived CDR1 and CDR2 are SQVTM and ANQGSEA. CDR3 bases: TGCAGCGCTTGCCGACAGGGAAGTGGCTACACCTTC. Encoded protein: CSACRQGSGYTF.

The chain employs TRBV5-1 and TRBJ1-2; no clear D gene. The ends were cut back, 0 bases at V and 5 bases at J, with 17 bases in the middle. CDR3 size: 16 residues. Germline V lookup: CDR1 SGHRS, CDR2 YFSETQ. The CDR3 protein is CASSLDLGLSGYGYTF. The CDR3 DNA reads as TGCGCCAGCAGCTTGGACCTTGGGTTATCTGGGTATGGCTACACCTTC.

The rearrangement joins TRBV13 to TRBJ2-7; a possible D gene is TRBD1 (7 bases). The CDR3 is made up of 13 amino acids. Per germline, CDR1 PRHDT and CDR2 FYEKMQ (reference sequence). The V gene lost 0 bases and the J gene lost 7 bases, with 10 bases spanning the gap. CDR3 amino acids: CASSLGTGREQYF. The CDR3 coding sequence is TGTGCCAGCAGCTTAGGGACAGGGAGGGAGCAGTACTTC. The full variable domain, in which reference TRBV13 and TRBJ2-7 provide the parts outside the CDR3, is AAGVIQSPRHLIKEKRETATLKCYPIPRHDTVYWYQQGPGQDPQFLISFYEKMQSDKGSIPDRFSAQQFSDYHSELNMSSLELGDSALYFCASSLGTGREQYFGPGTRLTVT.

The gene calls are TRBV27 and TRBJ2-3; 7 bases match TRBD1. The ends lost 5 bases at V and 0 bases at J; junction bases unmatched: 8. Germline assignment: CDR1 MNHEY and CDR2 SMNVEV (reference sequence). This CDR3 is 16 amino acids long. The CDR3 spells CASSPGGGPSTDTQYF. The CDR3 region has the DNA TGTGCCAGCAGTCCAGGGGGTGGCCCTAGCACAGATACGCAGTATTTT.

The rearrangement links TRBV19 to TRBJ1-5; D unresolved. CDR3 length: 15 amino acids. With 3 bases removed from V and 6 bases from J, the gap between germline ends came to 15 bases. Per germline, CDR1 LNHDA and CDR2 SQIVND (reference sequence). CDR3 in DNA: TGTGCCAGTAGTATCAACCCCTTGGCGGGTCAGCCCCAGCATTTT. It specifies CASSINPLAGQPQHF. Filled out from reference TRBV19 and TRBJ1-5, the complete variable domain reads DGGITQSPKYLFRKEGQNVTLSCEQNLNHDAMYWYRQDPGQGLRLIYYSQIVNDFQKGDIAEGYSVSREKKESFPLTVTSAQKNPTAFYLCASSINPLAGQPQHFGDGTRLSIL.

The chain recombines TRBV7-3 with TRBJ2-3; TRBD2 agrees at 11 bases. With 1 base clipped from V and 3 bases from J, the junction kept 3 bases outside the gene matches. CDR3 length equals 16 residues. Per germline, CDR1 SGHTA and CDR2 FQGTGA. The CDR3 DNA sequence: TGTGCCAGCAGCTTAAAGTCTAGCGGGGGGACAGATACGCAGTATTTT. Translating gives CASSLKSSGGTDTQYF.

This rearrangement joins TRBV5-1 to TRBJ1-1; D not resolved. Trimming pared 6 bases from V and 1 base from J, leaving 10 bases between. The length of the CDR3 is 13 residues. Germline V gives CDR1 SGHRS, CDR2 YFSETQ. The CDR3 nucleotides are TGCGCCAGCATGGTAACGTGGAACACTGAAGCTTTCTTT. It is translated as CASMVTWNTEAFF.

The chain is built from TRBV29-1 and TRBJ2-7, with 10 bases matching TRBD1. The V and J ends lost 7 bases and 6 bases, in that order; junction bases with no gene match: 6. The germline V gene has CDR1 SQVTM and CDR2 ANQGSEA. The CDR3 consists of 12 residues. CDR3 nucleotides: TGCAGCGCCGCCGGGACAGGGGTCGAGCAGTACTTC. This codes for CSAAGTGVEQYF.

The chain has TRBV23-1 and TRBJ2-5; a weak D match, TRBD2 (7 bases). TRBV23-1 is filed as an ORF, its function uncertain. CDR3 size: 15 residues. V lost 4 bases and J lost 2, with 14 bases in between. CDR3 bases: TGCGCCAGCAGTCGAGCCGCGGGGGCTCAAGAGACCCAGTACTTC. Translating it yields CASSRAAGAQETQYF.

The chain uses TRBV6-1 and TRBJ2-3; D might be TRBD1 (6 bases). The ends were cut back, 3 bases at V and 4 bases at J, with 11 bases in the middle. The germline V gene encodes CDR1 MNHNS and CDR2 SASEGT. The CDR3 length is 14 residues. The DNA of the CDR3 is TGTGCCAGCAGTGATGGGGGCTTGGCAGATACGCAGTATTTT. Protein: CASSDGGLADTQYF.

This clone showed up just a few times. The chain uses TRBV29-1 and TRBJ1-2; 7 nucleotides align to TRBD1. CDR3 length: 15 residues. V was clipped by 5 bases and J by 2 bases; unmatched bases: 11. Germline CDR1 reads SQVTM; CDR2 reads ANQGSEA. Here the CDR3 reads CSVWEGADQNYGYTF. DNA of the CDR3: TGCAGCGTTTGGGAGGGGGCCGATCAAAACTATGGCTACACCTTC.

The table lists this clone with a few counts. The chain combines TRBV4-1 with TRBJ2-7, with D unclear. CDR3 size: 13 residues. V shed 0 bases and J shed 4 bases, with 7 bases lying between them. The V gene's germline CDR1 is MGHRA and CDR2 YSYEKL. CDR3 in amino acids: CASSQDGNYEQYF. The CDR3 DNA sequence: TGCGCCAGCAGCCAAGATGGGAATTACGAGCAGTACTTC.